Given below is one T cell receptor (beta chain) in context. What antigen it recognizes has not been identified. No quality values exist for individual bases; no much larger clone is one base distant. The data belong to a study of T-cell memory formation after mild COVID-19 (TCRdb year 2021). Context from the whole study: Most TCR sequence clusters were specific to one of the two donors. T-cell clones expanding and contracting after mild COVID-19 in a couple of donors were tracked by longitudinal TCRalpha and TCRbeta repertoire sequencing. The cohort was made up of two young adult volunteers, one female and one male, who were previously healthy.

From its cysteine to its phenylalanine, the CDR3 spans 15 amino acids. Only CDR3 DNA is held: 45 bases, read in frame from base 1. Taken from the germline V gene (reference sequence), the CDR1 and CDR2 loops are DFQATT and SNEGSKA. Between the V and J ends, shortened by 0 bases and 2 bases respectively, the junction contains 12 bases. Beyond this particular receptor, the publication reports: Only two mild cases were covered by the study, and larger cohorts that include severe cases with pre-infection samples were considered necessary. The second-wave clones that peaked on day 37 were not confirmed to be SARS-CoV-2 specific. Contracting CD4+ clones were located mainly in the CM and EM memory subsets, whereas CD8+ clones were found to be enriched in EMRA. Some responding clones were found in pre-infection memory, which suggests that pre-existing cross-reactive memory T cells took part in the SARS-CoV-2 response. Clones that contracted from day 15 to 85 showed balanced CD4/CD8 phenotypes, whereas a second wave of clones that expanded from day 15 to 37 leaned towards CD4+.

Sequencing used an Illumina NovaSeq 6000. cDNA libraries for TCRalpha and TCRbeta were prepared by 5'RACE using constant-segment primers, with sample barcodes and unique molecular identifiers added. RNA was extracted from every sample with Trizol reagent. The libraries were amplified in two PCR steps, and the second step added a second sample barcode and Illumina TruSeq adapters. Sequencing of the libraries was done on an Illumina NovaSeq, producing 2 x 150 bp paired-end reads. The authors' pipeline ran thus. Demultiplexing of reads and collapsing into UMI-guided consensus sequences were performed with migec v1.2.7. With mixcr v2.1.11, UMI consensuses were aligned to TRA and TRB V and J templates and assembled into clonotypes. A clonotype was counted as expanded or contracted only if both edgeR and NoisET called the change significant, with noise models trained on biological replicates. edgeR calls used a false discovery rate-adjusted p below 0.01 and a log2 fold-change threshold of 1. As an exploratory analysis of dynamics, PCA with hierarchical clustering was applied to max-normalized trajectories of the 1000 most abundant clonotypes. Separately sequenced CD4+ and CD8+ repertoires were used to assign a CD4 or CD8 phenotype to each responding clone. The public reads were quality trimmed at Q25 with fastp and then assembled into clones with MiXCR by TCRdb, keeping productive beta chains. Each entry merges the rows of one CDR3 protein and shows their most common DNA and genes. For this entry, the V and J calls and clone size follow TCRdb and not the study's own pipeline. Within this sample are approximately 340,000 distinct CDR3 sequences, with about 16% of them counted one time only. Jointly, the top ten make up about a fifth of the sample.

PBMCs were isolated by Ficoll-Paque density gradient centrifugation. Here the chain combines TRBV20-1 and TRBJ2-3; the D segment could be TRBD1, given 6 matching bases. The sequence was obtained from a young man who had mild COVID-19 (a few samples of this study predate the infection). The sample titles of this study are shuffled in the database, so cell type and time point are left out; the donor was told from shared clones. Sequencing was carried out using PBMCs or a T cell subset sorted from them (not recorded which). CDR3 protein: CSARDLRGNTDTQYF. The nucleotide sequence reads TGCAGTGCTAGAGATCTCAGGGGCAACACAGATACGCAGTATTTT.